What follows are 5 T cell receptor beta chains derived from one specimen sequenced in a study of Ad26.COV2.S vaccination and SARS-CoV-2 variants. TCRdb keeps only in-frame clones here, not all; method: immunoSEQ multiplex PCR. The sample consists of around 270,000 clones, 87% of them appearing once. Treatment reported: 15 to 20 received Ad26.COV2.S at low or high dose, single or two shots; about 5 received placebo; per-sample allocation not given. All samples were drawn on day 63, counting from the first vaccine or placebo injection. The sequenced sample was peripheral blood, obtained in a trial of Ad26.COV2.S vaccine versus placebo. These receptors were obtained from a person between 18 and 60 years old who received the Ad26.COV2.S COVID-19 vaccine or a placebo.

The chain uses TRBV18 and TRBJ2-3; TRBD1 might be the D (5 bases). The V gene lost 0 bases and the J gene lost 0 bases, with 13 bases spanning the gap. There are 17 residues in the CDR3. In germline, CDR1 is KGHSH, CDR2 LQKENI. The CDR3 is CASSPPVTDSSTDTQYF. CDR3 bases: TGTGCCAGCTCACCACCGGTGACAGACTCTAGCACAGATACGCAGTATTTT.

The CDR3 DNA reads TGTGCCAGCGGGGGGGGTGGCGAAAACATTCAGTACTTC. Translating it yields CASGGGGENIQYF. The V call is TRBV25-1, the J call TRBJ2-4, with 7 bases identical to TRBD2. The CDR3 consists of 13 residues. Unmatched junction bases numbered 6, after V lost 8 bases and J lost 5 bases. From germline, CDR1 is MGHDK and CDR2 SYGVNS.

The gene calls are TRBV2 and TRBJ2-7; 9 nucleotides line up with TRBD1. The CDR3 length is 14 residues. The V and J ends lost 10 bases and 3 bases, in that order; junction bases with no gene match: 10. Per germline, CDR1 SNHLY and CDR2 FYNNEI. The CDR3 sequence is CANHDRGDFYEQYV. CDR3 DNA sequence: TGTGCCAACCACGACAGGGGGGACTTCTACGAGCAGTACGTC.

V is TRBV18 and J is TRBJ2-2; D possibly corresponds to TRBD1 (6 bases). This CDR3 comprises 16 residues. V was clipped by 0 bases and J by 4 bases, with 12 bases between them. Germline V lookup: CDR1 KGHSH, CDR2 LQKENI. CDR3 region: CASSPPQGRSTGELFF. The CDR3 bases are TGTGCCAGCTCACCACCGCAGGGGCGCAGCACCGGGGAGCTGTTTTTT.

CDR3 residues: CSVDWGIGGELFF. For the CDR3, the DNA is TGCAGCGTTGATTGGGGGATCGGCGGGGAGCTGTTTTTT. The rearrangement joins TRBV29-1 to TRBJ2-2; D may correspond to TRBD1 or TRBD2 (5 bases each). V lost 3 bases and J lost 7, with 12 bases in between. The CDR3 is 13 residues long. The V gene's germline CDR1 is SQVTM and CDR2 ANQGSEA.